The next 32 T cell receptor beta chains were all read from a single sample in a study of prognosis after radiotherapy for stage I lung cancer. Genomic DNA yielded TCR beta CDR3, amplified by two-round multiplex PCR. Specific primers for each TRBV and TRBJ gene were what first-round PCR used. TCRdb independently ran MiXCR on the multiplex PCR reads; one entry per CDR3 protein. The data contain 50,000 or so distinct CDR3 sequences, about 37% of them singletons. Sequenced material: PBMCs, taken before or after stereotactic body radiation therapy (not recorded which). Every receptor here comes from a donor over 45 with non-small cell lung cancer.

Worth noting for this clonotype: A far larger clone is one base from this, pointing to a likely read error. The chain combines TRBV6-2 or TRBV6-3 with TRBJ2-7; no clear D gene. Deletions cut 1 base from V and 1 base from J, with 5 bases between. The CDR3 loop spans 13 amino acids. Germline lookup yields CDR1 MNHEY and CDR2 SVGEGT. CDR3 coding DNA: TGTGCCAGCAGTTACTGGTTATCCTACGAGCAGTACTTC. Translating gives CASSYWLSYEQYF.

As regards this clonotype: With only one base between it and a far larger clone, this is likely a read error. The chain carries TRBV11-1 and TRBJ2-1, with D perhaps given as TRBD1 or TRBD2 (7 bases each). Germline assignment: CDR1 SGHAT and CDR2 FQDESV (reference sequence). The length of the CDR3 is 16 residues. The DNA for the CDR3 is TGCGCCAGCGCCCCAGGGGGGGCTACATCCTACAATGAGCAGTTCTTC. Translating gives CASAPGGATSYNEQFF.

In its sample, this clonotype was seen many times. The chain is built from TRBV30 and TRBJ2-7; D is possibly TRBD1 (5 bases). Germline values: CDR1 GTSNPN, CDR2 SVGIG (reference sequence). Trimming shortened V by 2 bases and J by 7 bases, and 15 bases separated the two germline ends. The CDR3 has 13 residues. In DNA, the CDR3 is TGTGCCTGGAGTCGGGCAGGGTTGGGGGAGCAGTACTTC. This translates into CAWSRAGLGEQYF. The full variable domain, rest sourced from reference TRBV30 and TRBJ2-7, is SQTIHQWPATLVQPVGSPLSLECTVEGTSNPNLYWYRQAAGRGLQLLFYSVGIGQISSEVPQNLSASRPQDRQFILSSKKLLLSDSGFYLCAWSRAGLGEQYFGPGTRLTVT.

About this clonotype itself: This could be a read error, since a much larger clone is one nucleotide away. The CDR3 nucleotides read TGTGCCGCGACCGGGACCCACAAAACCGGGGAGCTGTTTTTT. Amino acids: CAATGTHKTGELFF. The chain employs TRBV10-3 and TRBJ2-2; D possibly uses TRBD1 or TRBD2 (5 bases each). The CDR3 has 14 residues. CDR1 ENHRY and CDR2 SYGVKD come from the germline V gene. V shed 11 bases and J shed 5 bases, with 18 bases lying between them.

The sample holds many counts of this clonotype. The chain combines TRBV3-1 with TRBJ2-5; the D is unclear. The V gene lost 5 bases and the J gene lost 10 bases, with 11 bases spanning the gap. Germline V gene sequence: CDR1 LGHDT, CDR2 YNNKEL (reference sequence). The CDR3 consists of 11 residues. The CDR3 coding sequence is TGTGCCAGCAGCACCCGGACCGGCCAGTACTTC. It translates to CASSTRTGQYF.

This clonotype was seen repeatedly, ten times or more. CDR3 sequence: CASRATGLTNEKLFF. The CDR3 DNA reads TGCGCCAGCAGAGCAACAGGGCTAACTAATGAAAAACTGTTTTTT. The V gene is TRBV5-1, the J gene TRBJ1-4, with D possibly being TRBD1 (6 bases). The V and J ends lost 5 bases and 1 base respectively, with 12 bases between them. The CDR3 is made up of 15 amino acids. Germline V gene sequence: CDR1 SGHRS, CDR2 YFSETQ.

The rearrangement uses TRBV28 and TRBJ1-1, with D perhaps TRBD1 (5 bases). Trimming left V 10 bases short and J 2 bases short, with 14 bases between. Germline assignment: CDR1 MDHEN and CDR2 SYDVKM. This CDR3 region has 13 residues. CDR3 protein: CATIEGRNTEAFF. CDR3 bases: TGTGCCACTATAGAGGGACGAAACACTGAAGCTTTCTTT.

With respect to this clonotype: Sequence at one end of the junction differs from germline and may be a read error. The chain is built from TRBV20-1 and TRBJ2-2; 7 bases fit TRBD1. In germline, CDR1 is DFQATT, CDR2 SNEGSKA (reference sequence). The CDR3 runs to 16 residues. As DNA, the CDR3 is TGCAGTGCCCCGGGACAGTGGGCCCCTTACACCGTGGAGCTGTTTTTT. Translating gives CSAPGQWAPYTVELFF.

With respect to this clonotype: A read error likely explains this, since a far larger clone differs by one base. The chain is built from TRBV7-9 and TRBJ2-2, with 9 bases matching TRBD1. Germline loops: CDR1 SEHNR, CDR2 FQNEAQ (reference sequence). The CDR3 length is 14 residues. V lost 7 bases, J lost 10 bases, and 10 bases stayed unmatched. The CDR3 loop reads CASISGTGQVELFF. The CDR3 nucleotides are TGTGCCAGCATCTCCGGGACAGGGCAGGTGGAGCTGTTTTTT.

This sequence joins TRBV12-3 or TRBV12-4 and TRBJ1-2, with unresolved D. The germline V and J ends were trimmed by 3 bases and 4 bases, with 9 bases remaining between them. CDR3 size: 13 residues. The CDR3 DNA reads as TGTGCCAGCAGTTTGTCACCATTCTATGGCTACACCTTC. It is translated as CASSLSPFYGYTF.

V usage is TRBV6-2 or TRBV6-3 and J usage is TRBJ2-2, with D hard to call. This CDR3 is 16 amino acids long. The V end lost 6 bases, the J end lost 0 bases, and 14 bases lay between the germline ends. The germline V gene encodes CDR1 MNHEY and CDR2 SVGEGT. In nucleotides, the CDR3 is TGTGCCAGCAGACCTAGGCAACGACCGAACACCGGGGAGCTGTTTTTT. Amino acids: CASRPRQRPNTGELFF.

This clonotype was observed at least ten times. This chain connects TRBV10-3 to TRBJ1-6, with TRBD1 matching over 9 bases. The V and J ends lost 6 bases and 9 bases, in that order; junction bases with no gene match: 9. Germline V CDR1 and CDR2: ENHRY, SYGVKD. This CDR3 region has 15 residues. The CDR3 DNA is TGTGCCATCAGGGGACAGGGCAAACAAGGTTCACCCCTCCACTTT. Encoded protein: CAIRGQGKQGSPLHF.

This clonotype was counted once. A much larger clone is a single base away; this may be a read error. The chain uses TRBV7-3 and TRBJ2-1; no definite D call. The CDR3 is made up of 14 amino acids. The V gene lost 0 bases and the J gene lost 12 bases, with 15 bases spanning the gap. Germline V CDR1 and CDR2: SGHTA, FQGTGA. The CDR3 sequence is CASSLTGGPSVQFF. The CDR3 DNA sequence: TGTGCCAGCAGCTTAACGGGCGGTCCCTCGGTGCAGTTCTTC.

This clonotype was counted at least ten times. This rearrangement joins TRBV11-2 to TRBJ2-3, with TRBD1 matching 8 bases. Germline CDR1 reads SGHAT; CDR2 reads FQNNGV. V lost 2 bases to trimming and J lost 1 base; unmatched junction nucleotides: 2. This CDR3 is built from 15 residues. The CDR3 sequence: CASSLQGAGTDTQYF. In DNA, the CDR3 is TGTGCCAGCAGCTTACAGGGGGCTGGCACAGATACGCAGTATTTT.

This clonotype was seen ten or more times. V usage is TRBV19 and J usage is TRBJ2-2, with TRBD1 matching over 9 bases. The CDR3 contains 16 residues. V was pared by 4 bases and J by 7 bases, with 10 bases of the junction left unmatched. Germline V CDR1 and CDR2: LNHDA, SQIVND (reference sequence). Here the CDR3 reads CASSNRDRASGGELFF. The CDR3 nucleotides read TGTGCCAGTAGTAACCGGGACAGGGCCTCAGGCGGGGAGCTGTTTTTT.

This clonotype was seen repeatedly, ten times or more. The chain has TRBV5-4 and TRBJ2-1, with 8 bases matching TRBD2. J was trimmed by 5 bases and V by 2 bases; bases with no gene match: 6. Per germline, CDR1 SGHNT and CDR2 YYREEE (reference sequence). The CDR3 is 15 amino acids. This CDR3 is CASSLLGLANNEQFF. The CDR3 nucleotides are TGTGCCAGCAGCTTACTCGGACTAGCTAACAATGAGCAGTTCTTC.

This clonotype was detected many times. The gene calls are TRBV2 and TRBJ1-2; a possible D gene is TRBD1 (5 bases). V was trimmed by 5 bases and J by 3 bases, leaving 19 bases between them. Germline CDR1 reads SNHLY; CDR2 reads FYNNEI. This CDR3 is 16 amino acids long. The CDR3 DNA reads TGTGCCAGCAGTCCCATCCGACAGCCCGCCGACTATGGCTACACCTTC. It specifies CASSPIRQPADYGYTF.

This clonotype was counted many times. V and J are TRBV20-1 and TRBJ2-7, with 9 bases lining up with TRBD2. Germline CDR1 is DFQATT and CDR2 is SNEGSKA (reference sequence). V lost 5 bases to trimming and J lost 2 bases; unmatched junction nucleotides: 13. The CDR3 has 16 amino acids. This CDR3 reads CSAYASGKAITYEQYF. The CDR3 DNA reads TGCAGTGCTTACGCTAGCGGGAAGGCAATCACCTACGAGCAGTACTTC.

In its sample, this clonotype was seen many times. The genes are TRBV7-3 and TRBJ2-3, with unresolved D. The CDR3 covers 14 residues. Trimming took off 5 bases at V and 5 bases at J, with 14 bases between the two ends. Germline V gives CDR1 SGHTA, CDR2 FQGTGA. The CDR3 bases are TGTGCCAGCAGCCATGGAAGTCATGGAGATACGCAGTATTTT. It codes for CASSHGSHGDTQYF.

This clonotype was detected many times. The chain recombines TRBV19 with TRBJ2-7; 9 bases agree with TRBD1. The ends lost 4 bases at V and 6 bases at J; junction bases unmatched: 7. Germline V gene lookup returns CDR1 LNHDA and CDR2 SQIVND (reference sequence). The CDR3 is 14 amino acids. The CDR3 region is CASSTDRGVPEQYF. In DNA form, the CDR3 reads TGTGCCAGTAGTACGGACAGGGGTGTGCCCGAGCAGTACTTC.

In regard to this clonotype: At one end, the junction sequence differs from germline, possibly due to a read error. This chain uses TRBV7-2 with TRBJ1-6; D not certain. Germline V CDR1 and CDR2: SGHTA, FQGNSA. This CDR3 spans 16 amino acids. CDR3 protein: CASSFDSGGDGSPLQF. CDR3 sequence (DNA): TGTGCCAGCAGCTTCGACTCCGGAGGCGACGGCTCACCCCTCCAATTT.

This clonotype came up many times. The chain is built from TRBV15 and TRBJ2-7; no firm D call. Germline V lookup: CDR1 LNHNV, CDR2 YYDKDF (reference sequence). The CDR3 totals 12 residues. Between the trimmed V and J ends, which lost 3 bases and 3 bases, there was a span of 6 bases. Here the CDR3 DNA reads TGTGCCACCAGCAGGTCCAACTACGAGCAGTACTTC. This translates into CATSRSNYEQYF.

Concerning this clonotype: This sequence is one base from a far larger clone and is likely a read error. This CDR3 fails to terminate in the conserved phenylalanine or tryptophan, so it likely reflects a read error. The DNA is left out, because the CDR3 cannot be placed on it with certainty; the CDR3 is given as TCRdb lists it. J is TRBJ2-7 and V is TRBV6-2 or TRBV6-3; the table's D gene call, TRBD2, was not cross checked with the DNA. Germline V gives CDR1 MNHEY, CDR2 SVGEGT. Both ends counted, the CDR3 spans 13 residues. The CDR3 protein is CASSPPGLAGVNL.

This clonotype was seen just once. The junction does not match germline at one end; this may be a read error. J is TRBJ2-1 and V is TRBV12-3 or TRBV12-4, with D perhaps given as TRBD1 or TRBD2 (5 bases each). The CDR3 consists of 20 residues. The CDR3 bases are TGTGCCAGCAGTCCTCTTCCGGGTGGGATGGGGGTACCCTCCTACAATGATCAGTTCTTC. This encodes CASSPLPGGMGVPSYNDQFF.

On this clonotype: A read error is likely here: a far larger clone is one base away. The V and J genes are TRBV6-2 or TRBV6-3 and TRBJ2-1; TRBD2 might be the D (7 bases). Germline V gives CDR1 MNHEY, CDR2 SVGEGT. With 7 bases removed from V and 6 bases from J, the gap between germline ends came to 16 bases. The CDR3 is made up of 14 amino acids. The CDR3 DNA reads TGTGCCAGCATCCGGGACGGGGGGCTCAATGAGCAGTTCTTC. Its translation: CASIRDGGLNEQFF.

The V gene is TRBV6-2 or TRBV6-3, the J gene TRBJ1-5; TRBD1 agrees at 7 bases. V lost 9 bases, J lost 3 bases, and 5 bases stayed unmatched. The CDR3 spans 13 residues. The germline V gene has CDR1 MNHEY and CDR2 SVGEGT. CDR3 in amino acids: CASDTGVNQPQHF. CDR3 DNA: TGTGCCAGTGATACAGGGGTCAATCAGCCCCAGCATTTT.

The table lists this clonotype with many counts. This chain connects TRBV20-1 to TRBJ2-1; D is unresolved. Germline CDR1 reads DFQATT; CDR2 reads SNEGSKA (reference sequence). Trimming removed 4 bases from V and 4 bases from J, with 11 bases in between. The CDR3 has 13 amino acids. CDR3 sequence reads: CSAKKSGYNEQFF. In nucleotides, the CDR3 is TGCAGTGCTAAGAAGAGTGGGTACAATGAGCAGTTCTTC.

This clonotype appeared many times. V gene TRBV11-2 combines with J gene TRBJ2-3; a possible D gene is TRBD2 (6 bases). Trimming left V 7 bases short and J 2 bases short, with 16 bases between. This CDR3 is 15 amino acids long. Germline V gene lookup returns CDR1 SGHAT and CDR2 FQNNGV. CDR3 amino acids: CASTSGGGFTDTQYF. In DNA form, the CDR3 reads TGTGCCAGCACCTCCGGGGGTGGGTTCACAGATACGCAGTATTTT.

Judged by abundance, this clonotype is medium-sized (0.01 to 0.1%). In DNA, the CDR3 is TGTGCCAGCAGTTTAACAGGGGCCAACGTCCTGACTTTC. This encodes CASSLTGANVLTF. The chain employs TRBV12-3 or TRBV12-4 and TRBJ2-6, with D unclear. The CDR3 runs to 13 residues. Trimming pared 2 bases from V and 4 bases from J, leaving 3 bases between.

The V gene is TRBV19, the J gene TRBJ1-3; 9 bases fit TRBD1. This CDR3 contains 16 residues. J was trimmed by 2 bases and V by 5 bases; bases with no gene match: 7. The germline gives CDR1 LNHDA, CDR2 SQIVND (reference sequence). This CDR3 reads CASSLTGGRTGNTIYF. DNA for the CDR3: TGTGCCAGTAGTTTAACAGGGGGCCGCACTGGAAACACCATATATTTT. The full variable domain, completed using reference TRBV19 and TRBJ1-3, is DGGITQSPKYLFRKEGQNVTLSCEQNLNHDAMYWYRQDPGQGLRLIYYSQIVNDFQKGDIAEGYSVSREKKESFPLTVTSAQKNPTAFYLCASSLTGGRTGNTIYFGEGSWLTVV.

This clonotype was seen many times. The rearrangement joins TRBV30 to TRBJ2-3; TRBD1 matches at 11 bases. This CDR3 is built from 15 residues. Germline trimming cut 2 bases from V and 4 bases from J; bases unmatched to any gene: 5. Germline-derived CDR1 and CDR2 are GTSNPN and SVGIG (reference sequence). The CDR3 spells CAWSPGQGVADTQYF. The CDR3 DNA reads TGTGCCTGGAGTCCGGGACAGGGGGTCGCAGATACGCAGTATTTT.

This clonotype was counted at least ten times. The chain employs TRBV24-1 and TRBJ1-4; TRBD1 might be the D (6 bases). Germline CDR1 reads KGHDR; CDR2 reads SFDVKD. Trimming took 3 bases from V and 6 from J, leaving 16 bases between them. The CDR3 has 16 residues. DNA of the CDR3: TGTGCCACCAGTGATCCCACGGGGGGCGGTGATGAAAAACTGTTTTTT. Translating gives CATSDPTGGGDEKLFF.